The 31 T cell receptor beta chains below come from one sample, sequenced in a study of graft-versus-host responses after intestinal transplantation. The data were produced by immunoSEQ multiplex PCR, yet TCRdb's version contains in-frame clones alone and is incomplete. This table holds approximately 26,000 clones, approximately 87% found once. The specimen was PBMCs, collected approximately four weeks after intestinal transplant. All receptors derive from a human patient who received an intestinal transplant, so some T cells may come from the graft donor.

This clone came up a few times. This rearrangement joins TRBV5-4 to TRBJ2-7; D remains unclear. V lost 0 bases to trimming and J lost 4 bases, with 11 bases between them. In germline, CDR1 is SGHNT, CDR2 YYREEE (reference sequence). CDR3 size: 14 residues. This chain's CDR3 is CASSLVPGRYEQYF. DNA of the CDR3: TGTGCCAGCAGCTTGGTGCCGGGCCGTTACGAGCAGTACTTC.

This clone has a single count. DNA of the CDR3: TGTGCCAGTAGTAGGGGGACTAACTCCTACAATGAGCAGTTCTTC. Protein product: CASSRGTNSYNEQFF. The chain couples TRBV19 to TRBJ2-1, with TRBD2 matching 7 bases. Trimming took 4 bases from V and 0 from J; bases not matched to a gene: 3. This CDR3 spans 15 amino acids. The germline gives CDR1 LNHDA, CDR2 SQIVND (reference sequence). Full variable domain (outside the CDR3, taken from reference TRBV19 and TRBJ2-1): DGGITQSPKYLFRKEGQNVTLSCEQNLNHDAMYWYRQDPGQGLRLIYYSQIVNDFQKGDIAEGYSVSREKKESFPLTVTSAQKNPTAFYLCASSRGTNSYNEQFFGPGTRLTVL.

The chain uses TRBV5-1 and TRBJ1-3; weak D call: TRBD1 (6 bases). Germline V gene lookup returns CDR1 SGHRS and CDR2 YFSETQ. V was clipped by 4 bases and J by 4 bases, with 12 bases between them. CDR3 length: 14 residues. The CDR3 DNA reads TGCGCCAGCAGCCCGCAGGGGTCGGGAAACACCATATATTTT. Its protein is CASSPQGSGNTIYF.

The rearrangement joins TRBV11-2 to TRBJ2-7; a weak D match, TRBD1 (5 bases). Trimming removed 1 base from V and 1 base from J, with 5 bases in between. The CDR3 is 13 amino acids. In germline, CDR1 is SGHAT, CDR2 FQNNGV. The CDR3 nucleotides read TGTGCCAGCAGCTTAGCAGGGTCCTACGAGCAGTACTTC. This translates into CASSLAGSYEQYF.

The chain links TRBV7-2 to TRBJ2-3; 12 bases fit TRBD2. The CDR3 runs 16 residues. J gave up 5 bases and V 4 bases, and 7 bases lay outside the gene matches. In germline, CDR1 is SGHTA, CDR2 FQGNSA. CDR3 loop: CASSSGLAGSIDTQYF. DNA for the CDR3: TGTGCCAGCAGCTCGGGACTAGCGGGCTCCATAGATACGCAGTATTTT.

This clone was seen once. This chain joins TRBV28 and TRBJ2-1; 8 bases map to TRBD1. In germline, CDR1 is MDHEN, CDR2 SYDVKM. The CDR3 spans 15 residues. The V segment lost 2 bases and the J segment 9 bases; nucleotides outside the gene matches: 9. CDR3 bases: TGTGCCAGCAGTTTAGGGACAGGAATATTGAGTGAGCAGTTCTTC. Encoded protein: CASSLGTGILSEQFF.

This clone was seen only once. V gene TRBV7-6 combines with J gene TRBJ2-5, with 7 bases that match TRBD1. The CDR3 is 14 residues long. Per the germline V gene, CDR1 is SGHVS and CDR2 is FNYEAQ. V shed 5 bases and J 4 bases; nucleotides not matched to a gene: 7. CDR3 bases: TGTGCCAGCAGCGCCGACAGGGACCTAGAGACCCAGTACTTC. Amino acids: CASSADRDLETQYF.

The V gene is TRBV19, the J gene TRBJ1-2, with 9 bases that match TRBD1. The CDR3 sequence is 16 residues long. Trimming removed 8 bases from V and 1 base from J; junction bases left unmatched: 11. Germline V gene data show CDR1 as LNHDA and CDR2 as SQIVND (reference sequence). CDR3 in amino acids: CASLADRDRDNYGYTF. The CDR3, as DNA: TGTGCCAGTCTAGCGGACCGGGACAGGGATAACTATGGCTACACCTTC.

The chain recombines TRBV19 with TRBJ2-5; no reliable D call. The CDR3 runs to 13 residues. Trimming cost V 1 base and J 2 bases, with 5 bases left between them. Germline V lookup: CDR1 LNHDA, CDR2 SQIVND (reference sequence). CDR3 sequence reads: CASSIGVQETQYF. As DNA, the CDR3 is TGTGCCAGTAGTATAGGTGTACAAGAGACCCAGTACTTC.

Here the CDR3 reads CASRPRQGRTEAFF. Written as DNA, the CDR3 is TGTGCCAGCAGGCCAAGACAGGGGAGAACTGAAGCTTTCTTT. The chain uses TRBV2 and TRBJ1-1; 8 bases match TRBD1. The V gene end was trimmed by 6 bases and the J gene end by 5 bases; junction bases not matched to a gene: 8. Germline V lookup: CDR1 SNHLY, CDR2 FYNNEI. The CDR3 is 14 residues long.

The chain couples TRBV6-5 to TRBJ2-5; D unresolved. The J call is doubtful: the DNA matches TRBJ2-7 better. This CDR3 is built from 13 residues. CDR1 is MNHEY and CDR2 is SVGAGI in the germline V gene. DNA for the CDR3: TGTGCCAGCAGCCCCGGTACGCCCTACGAGCAGTACTTC. This sequence encodes CASSPGTPYEQYF.

The V call is TRBV5-1, the J call TRBJ1-1; perhaps TRBD1 as D (6 bases). Trimming left V 4 bases short and J 2 bases short, with 12 bases between. This CDR3 comprises 14 residues. CDR1 and CDR2 (germline): SGHRS, YFSETQ. In DNA, the CDR3 is TGCGCCAGCAGCCCCGCAGGGGAAAACACTGAAGCTTTCTTT. Its protein product is CASSPAGENTEAFF.

This chain joins TRBV2 and TRBJ2-2; 7 bases line up with TRBD2. Per germline, CDR1 SNHLY and CDR2 FYNNEI. V lost 6 bases and J lost 1; bases outside the gene matches: 2. This CDR3 has 14 amino acids. CDR3 loop: CASRERGNTGELFF. The CDR3 DNA reads as TGTGCCAGCAGAGAGCGGGGGAACACCGGGGAGCTGTTTTTT.

This chain links TRBV10-3 with TRBJ2-1; unclear D gene. The germline V and J ends were trimmed by 5 bases and 5 bases, with 13 bases remaining between them. The CDR3 sequence is 14 residues long. Germline V gene sequence: CDR1 ENHRY, CDR2 SYGVKD. The CDR3 DNA is TGTGCCATCAGTCGACGGGCAGACGACAATGAGCAGTTCTTC. Encoded protein: CAISRRADDNEQFF.

This rearrangement joins TRBV7-2 to TRBJ2-3; TRBD2 matches 12 bases. CDR3 length equals 19 residues. Germline CDR1 and CDR2: SGHTA and FQGNSA. V shed 5 bases and J 1 base; nucleotides not matched to a gene: 13. Here the CDR3 reads CASSILGLAGLGGTDTQYF. Written as DNA, the CDR3 is TGTGCCAGCAGCATCTTAGGACTAGCGGGGCTAGGAGGCACAGATACGCAGTATTTT.

V is TRBV5-1 and J is TRBJ2-5; D is unresolved. Between the trimmed V and J ends, which lost 0 bases and 5 bases, there was a span of 2 bases. The V gene's germline CDR1 is SGHRS and CDR2 YFSETQ. The CDR3 has 11 residues. The chain's CDR3 is CASSLEETQYF. CDR3 nucleotides: TGCGCCAGCAGCTTGGAGGAGACCCAGTACTTC.

This chain uses TRBV2 with TRBJ2-2; D may be TRBD1 (5 bases). The CDR3 is 14 residues long. V was pared by 6 bases and J by 3 bases, with 11 bases between. Germline V gene lookup returns CDR1 SNHLY and CDR2 FYNNEI. In DNA form, the CDR3 reads TGTGCCAGCAGGTGGTCAGGGTACACCGGGGAGCTGTTTTTT. This translates into CASRWSGYTGELFF.

The J gene is TRBJ2-3, the V gene TRBV18; 13 bases map to TRBD2. Germline V CDR1 and CDR2: KGHSH, LQKENI. V lost 6 bases, J lost 7 bases, and 10 bases stayed unmatched. The CDR3 runs to 16 residues. CDR3 protein: CASSQTSGGNINTQYF. CDR3 nucleotides: TGTGCCAGCTCCCAGACTAGCGGGGGGAATATTAATACGCAGTATTTT.

This clone has just one count. The gene calls are TRBV4-1 and TRBJ2-7; maybe TRBD1 (6 bases). This CDR3 is 13 amino acids long. Germline CDR1 and CDR2: MGHRA and YSYEKL. Trimming removed 3 bases from V and 2 bases from J, with 8 bases in between. DNA for the CDR3: TGCGCCAGCAGCCATGGGACAACCTACGAGCAGTACTTC. Translating gives CASSHGTTYEQYF.

The chain recombines TRBV13 with TRBJ2-1, with D possibly TRBD1 on 6 matching bases. From germline, CDR1 is PRHDT and CDR2 FYEKMQ (reference sequence). V was trimmed by 5 bases and J by 6 bases, leaving 26 bases between them. The CDR3 loop spans 18 amino acids. DNA for the CDR3: TGTGCCAGCAGCCGTCAACGGCCTATAGTGGGGGCATTCAATGAGCAGTTCTTC. Protein: CASSRQRPIVGAFNEQFF.

This rearrangement joins TRBV21-1 to TRBJ2-3; no check of the table's D call, TRBD2, against the DNA was made. TRBV21-1 is a listed pseudogene. The CDR3 covers 18 residues. The CDR3 is CASSKKSSGGTSTDTQYF. The DNA for the CDR3 is TGTGCCAGCAGCAAGAAATCTAGCGGGGGAACGAGCACAGATACGCAGTATTTT.

J is TRBJ2-1 and V is TRBV2; D gene uncertain. This CDR3 region has 15 residues. Between the trimmed V and J ends, which lost 2 bases and 0 bases, there was a span of 8 bases. In germline, CDR1 is SNHLY, CDR2 FYNNEI. CDR3 coding DNA: TGTGCCAGCAGTGAAATGCGGAACTCCTACAATGAGCAGTTCTTC. Translating gives CASSEMRNSYNEQFF.

The J gene is TRBJ2-7, the V gene TRBV6-5, with D hard to call. With 0 bases removed from V and 3 bases from J, the gap between germline ends came to 12 bases. The CDR3 loop spans 15 amino acids. The germline CDR1 and CDR2 sequences are MNHEY and SVGAGI. Written as DNA, the CDR3 is TGTGCCAGCAGTTACTCGAGAGCCCCGGTCTACGAGCAGTACTTC. It is translated as CASSYSRAPVYEQYF.

The chain recombines TRBV6-6 with TRBJ2-7, with 8 bases matching TRBD2. The germline CDR1 and CDR2 sequences are MNHNY and SVGAGI (reference sequence). J lost 2 bases, V lost 5 bases, and 5 bases had no gene match. This CDR3 has 14 residues. The CDR3 protein is CASSRVLAAYEQYF. In DNA form, the CDR3 reads TGTGCCAGCAGTCGGGTACTAGCGGCCTACGAGCAGTACTTC.

CDR3 amino acids: CASSPQGSTGELFF. The CDR3 nucleotides read TGTGCCAGCAGTCCACAGGGCAGCACCGGGGAGCTGTTTTTT. The chain is built from TRBV6-5 and TRBJ2-2, with TRBD1 as a possible D gene (6 bases). The germline CDR1 and CDR2 sequences are MNHEY and SVGAGI. The CDR3 has 14 residues. Trimming left V 5 bases short and J 4 bases short, with 11 bases between.

The rearrangement joins TRBV7-3 to TRBJ1-1; D is unresolved. This CDR3 comprises 15 residues. CDR1 is SGHTA, CDR2 FQGTGA, per germline. V gave up 0 bases and J gave up 1 base, with 9 bases separating them. The CDR3 is CASSLTPVGNTEAFF. For the CDR3, the DNA is TGTGCCAGCAGCTTAACTCCGGTAGGGAACACTGAAGCTTTCTTT.

The V call is TRBV10-2, the J call TRBJ1-5; tentative D call: TRBD1 (6 bases). The CDR3 is 15 amino acids. Trimming took 0 bases from V and 5 from J, leaving 11 bases between them. Per germline, CDR1 WSHSY and CDR2 SAAADI. This CDR3 reads CASSESGGKYQPQHF. CDR3 DNA: TGCGCCAGCAGTGAGTCAGGGGGAAAATATCAGCCCCAGCATTTT.

This clone was seen only once. The CDR3 protein is CASSLVPGPRGEKLFF. The CDR3 DNA reads TGTGCCAGCAGCTTGGTCCCAGGCCCCAGAGGTGAAAAACTGTTTTTT. The rearrangement links TRBV7-9 to TRBJ1-4; D is undetermined. Trimming shortened V by 3 bases and J by 7 bases, and 18 bases separated the two germline ends. The germline V gene has CDR1 SEHNR and CDR2 FQNEAQ (reference sequence). This CDR3 comprises 16 residues.

This clone was counted once. In the same sample, other DNA sequences code for this CDR3. This rearrangement joins TRBV10-3 to TRBJ2-7; D is undetermined. Trimming removed 2 bases at V and 5 bases at J, with 13 bases between. The germline V gene encodes CDR1 ENHRY and CDR2 SYGVKD. CDR3 length: 14 amino acids. The CDR3 coding sequence is TGTGCCATCAGTGAGGAGAGGCGGCCCGACGAGCAGTACTTC. Amino acids: CAISEERRPDEQYF.

This clone was picked up a small number of times. The chain uses TRBV6-1 and TRBJ2-4; 7 bases fit TRBD2. Germline V gene sequence: CDR1 MNHNS, CDR2 SASEGT. This CDR3 contains 16 residues. The ends lost 1 base at V and 2 bases at J; junction bases unmatched: 5. The CDR3 sequence is CASSEVGEGTKNIQYF. For the CDR3, the DNA is TGTGCCAGCAGTGAAGTTGGGGAGGGAACCAAAAACATTCAGTACTTC.

The V call is TRBV7-6, the J call TRBJ1-1, with D tentatively TRBD1 (6 bases). The CDR3 runs to 17 residues. The germline V and J ends were trimmed by 4 bases and 1 base, with 19 bases remaining between them. Germline CDR1 reads SGHVS; CDR2 reads FNYEAQ. The CDR3 is CASSSPYSNRENTEAFF. CDR3 bases: TGTGCCAGCAGCTCGCCCTACTCGAACAGGGAGAACACTGAAGCTTTCTTT.